This T cell receptor beta chain stems from a study of blood T cells in healthy people across ages. The study, taken as a whole, reports: Unsorted PBMC input precluded a conclusive naive versus antigen-experienced comparison. Long-lived donors had more naive CD4+ cells and higher diversity than aged donors. Across the age range, TCR beta diversity per million T cells fell in a roughly linear way.

V shed 7 bases, J shed 0 bases, and the junction held 9 bases outside the gene matches. Germline V gene data show CDR1 as MGHDK and CDR2 as SYGVNS. The CDR3 is made up of 15 amino acids. Primed by a sample-barcoded 5' primer and a J-beta primer mix, a second PCR proceeded for roughly 6 to 12 cycles. TCRdb independently ran MiXCR on the 5' RACE reads; one entry per CDR3 protein. The profile shows over 600,000 distinct CDR3 sequences, approximately 53% of them singletons. For every donor, a draw yielded ten milliliters of peripheral blood. This clonotype has just a few counts. Its antigen is as yet unknown.

The receptor was derived from a man in his forties in good health. The V and J genes are TRBV25-1 and TRBJ2-7; 7 bases align to TRBD2. Sequencing used blood. CDR3: CASNGGLGNSYEQYF. The CDR3 DNA sequence: TGTGCCAGCAACGGGGGGTTGGGTAACTCCTACGAGCAGTACTTC.